This passage covers 3 T cell receptor beta chains from one sample sequenced in a study of blood T cell repertoires in COVID-19. The assay was immunoSEQ multiplex PCR, and TCRdb's table has in-frame clones only and misses some. In the table there are about 64,000 clones, 90% of which are singletons. What was sequenced was peripheral blood. Receptor source: an elderly woman with active COVID-19.

The chain combines TRBV10-3 with TRBJ2-5; TRBD2 aligns across 8 bases. V gave up 3 bases and J gave up 5 bases; unmatched junction bases: 8. This CDR3 contains 15 residues. Germline lookup yields CDR1 ENHRY and CDR2 SYGVKD. The CDR3, as DNA: TGTGCCATCAGTGACCCCGGGGGGGGAATGGAGACCCAGTACTTC. This encodes CAISDPGGGMETQYF.

J is TRBJ1-3 and V is TRBV6-5; TRBD1 might be the D (5 bases). Between the trimmed V and J ends, which lost 3 bases and 4 bases, there was a span of 16 bases. CDR3 length equals 16 residues. Germline values: CDR1 MNHEY, CDR2 SVGAGI. The CDR3 DNA is TGTGCCAGCAGTTATGACAGACCAACGGCGGGAAACACCATATATTTT. It yields the protein CASSYDRPTAGNTIYF.

The chain carries TRBV7-9 and TRBJ2-5; 8 positions match TRBD2. V trimming: 1 base; J trimming: 1 base; junction bases outside the gene matches: 2. CDR3 size: 15 residues. Germline values: CDR1 SEHNR, CDR2 FQNEAQ (reference sequence). CDR3 nucleotides: TGTGCCAGCAGCTTAGAACTAGCGGTCCAAGAGACCCAGTACTTC. This sequence encodes CASSLELAVQETQYF.